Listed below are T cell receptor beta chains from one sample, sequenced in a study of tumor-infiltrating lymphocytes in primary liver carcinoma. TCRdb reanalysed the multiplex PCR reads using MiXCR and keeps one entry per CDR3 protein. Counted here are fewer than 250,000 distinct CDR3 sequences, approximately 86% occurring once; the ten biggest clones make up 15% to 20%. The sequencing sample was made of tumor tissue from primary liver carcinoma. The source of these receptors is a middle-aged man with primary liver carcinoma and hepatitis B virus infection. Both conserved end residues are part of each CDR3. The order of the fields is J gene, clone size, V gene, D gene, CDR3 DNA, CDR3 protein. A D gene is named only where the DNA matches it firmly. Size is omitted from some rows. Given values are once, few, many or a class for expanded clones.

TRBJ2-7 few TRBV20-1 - TGCAGTGCGGACCGGGATTCATCCACCTACGAGCAGTACTTC CSADRDSSTYEQYF
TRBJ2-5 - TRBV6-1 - TGTGCCAGCAGAGTAAGGGGTGCAGATACCCATTACTTC CASRVRGADTHYF
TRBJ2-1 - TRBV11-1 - TGTGCCAGCAGTTTAGTGCTCGGAGGGCTGCAGTTCTTC CASSLVLGGLQFF
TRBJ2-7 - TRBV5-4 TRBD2 TGTGCCAGCAGCACCCCGAGTAGCGGGACCCAGGAGCAGTACTTC CASSTPSSGTQEQYF
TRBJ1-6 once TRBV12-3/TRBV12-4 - TGTGCCAGCAGTTTACAGGGAACCGATTCACCCCTCAACTTT CASSLQGTDSPLNF
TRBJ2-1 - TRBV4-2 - TGTGCCAGCAGCCAAGATTGGACTACCAGTGATGAGCAGTTCTTC CASSQDWTTSDEQFF
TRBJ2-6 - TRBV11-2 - TGTGCCACCGAGCGGCCGCGCTCTGGGGCCAACATCCTGACTTTT CATERPRSGANILTF
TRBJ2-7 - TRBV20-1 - TGCAGTGGTCTAGCCGGCTCCTACGAGCAGTACTTC CSGLAGSYEQYF
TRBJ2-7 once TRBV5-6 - TGTGCCAGCAGTCGAACACTAGCAGTAGACAAGCAGTACTTC CASSRTLAVDKQYF
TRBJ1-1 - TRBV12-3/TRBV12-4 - TGTGCCAGTAAAAAGGGGTGGGCTGAAGCTTTCTTT CASKKGWAEAFF
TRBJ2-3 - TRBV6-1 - TGTGCCAGCAGTGATTCTAGACTAGAGGGAGAAGCAGATACGCAATATTTT CASSDSRLEGEADTQYF
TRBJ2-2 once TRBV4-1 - TGCGCCAGCAGCACCCAACAGATGGGGGCCGGGGAGCTGTTTTTT CASSTQQMGAGELFF
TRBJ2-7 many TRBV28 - TGTGCCAGCAGTTCCAATTTAGGCGAGCAGTACTTC CASSSNLGEQYF
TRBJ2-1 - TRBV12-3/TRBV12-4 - TGTGACAGCAGTTGGCACATCAATGAGAAGTTCTTC CDSSWHINEKFF
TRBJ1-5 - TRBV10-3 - TGTACCATCAGTGAGCGGGGAGCGAACCAGCCCCAGCTTTTT CTISERGANQPQLF
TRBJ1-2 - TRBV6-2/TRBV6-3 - TGTGACAGCGGACTGTTTAACTATGGTTACACCTTC CDSGLFNYGYTF
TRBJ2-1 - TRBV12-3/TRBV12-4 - TGTGCCAGCAGCCAGAGGGAGAGGGATGAGCAGTTCTTC CASSQRERDEQFF
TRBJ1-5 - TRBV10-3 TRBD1 TGTGCCACCCACGACCCGGGACAGGGGCTGAGGTCCGGCTATCAGCCCCAACATTTT CATHDPGQGLRSGYQPQHF
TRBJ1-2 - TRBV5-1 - TGCGCCCGCATCTTGCTGTCGGACTATTGCTACACCTTC CARILLSDYCYTF